This T cell receptor (beta chain) originates from a study of identical twins. Notes on the study in general: Weaker excess twin sharing was seen among beta out-of-frame sequences. Within monozygotic twins, out-of-frame TCR alpha sharing was underestimated by the models.

The germline V gene has CDR1 SEHNR and CDR2 FQNEAQ (reference sequence). The CDR3 has 14 amino acids. J was trimmed by 8 bases and V by 5 bases; bases with no gene match: 9. Of note for this clonotype: No antigen is known for it.

TCRdb used MiXCR to reprocess the 5' RACE reads, holding one entry per CDR3 protein. There are around 480,000 distinct CDR3 sequences in the sample; 11% to 15% occur only once, and around 0.48% lies in the top ten. The sample also formed part of further work on yellow fever vaccine responses in identical twins. Turning to that study: The authors reported partly convergent, partly personalized vaccine responses in identical twins.

The sample comprised CD4+ T cells sorted from blood. The TCR sequence derives from a woman aged 18 to 35 in good health. V gene TRBV7-9 combines with J gene TRBJ1-5, with TRBD1 matching 7 bases. The chain's CDR3 is CASSRKGGVEPQHF. The CDR3 coding sequence is TGTGCCAGCAGCCGTAAAGGGGGCGTAGAGCCCCAGCATTTT.